This T cell receptor beta chain is drawn from a study of CD8+ T cells in alopecia areata. Study results and caveats: Scalp lesions, especially in alopecia totalis/universalis, had higher clonality than normal scalp.

This clone is medium-sized by share. Its antigen is not identified. Sorted out of PBMCs were CD4+ T cells and CD8+ T cells. Sequencing relied on a cDNA template that was reverse transcribed from extracted RNA. Data came from immunoSEQ multiplex PCR; TCRdb stores just in-frame clones and leaves some out. The sample has over 150,000 clones; about 56% are singletons. Germline CDR1 SGHRS, CDR2 YFSETQ. CDR3 length equals 15 residues. The V end was cut by 0 bases, the J end by 8 bases, with 17 bases between. This TCR was recovered from a human donor in good health. Sequences were obtained from CD8+ T cells sorted from blood. The rearrangement joins TRBV5-1 to TRBJ1-2; the D gene is possibly TRBD1 (6 bases). The DNA for the CDR3 is TGCGCCAGCAGCTTGGCGCGGGGGGCCTGGCAGGGCTACACCTTC. Protein product: CASSLARGAWQGYTF.